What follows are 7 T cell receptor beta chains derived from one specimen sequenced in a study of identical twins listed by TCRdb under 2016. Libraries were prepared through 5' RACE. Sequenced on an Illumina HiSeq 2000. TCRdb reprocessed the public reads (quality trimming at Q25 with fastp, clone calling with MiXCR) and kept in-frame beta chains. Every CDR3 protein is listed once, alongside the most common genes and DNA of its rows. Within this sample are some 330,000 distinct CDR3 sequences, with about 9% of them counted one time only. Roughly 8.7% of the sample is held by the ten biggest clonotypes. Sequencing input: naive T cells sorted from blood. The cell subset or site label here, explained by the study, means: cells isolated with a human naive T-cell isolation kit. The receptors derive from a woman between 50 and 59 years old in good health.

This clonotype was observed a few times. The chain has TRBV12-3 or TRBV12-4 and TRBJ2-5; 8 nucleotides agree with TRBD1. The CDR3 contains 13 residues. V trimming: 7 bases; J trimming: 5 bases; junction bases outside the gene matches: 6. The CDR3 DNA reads TGTGCCAGCACAGGGGGCGCGAAGGAGACCCAGTACTTC. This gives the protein CASTGGAKETQYF.

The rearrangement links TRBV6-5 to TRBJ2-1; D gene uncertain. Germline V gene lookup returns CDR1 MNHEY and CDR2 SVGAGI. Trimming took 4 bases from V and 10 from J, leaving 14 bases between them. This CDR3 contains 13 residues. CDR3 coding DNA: TGTGCCAGCAGTTCCCTCTATACGGAAGAGCAGTTCTTC. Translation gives CASSSLYTEEQFF.

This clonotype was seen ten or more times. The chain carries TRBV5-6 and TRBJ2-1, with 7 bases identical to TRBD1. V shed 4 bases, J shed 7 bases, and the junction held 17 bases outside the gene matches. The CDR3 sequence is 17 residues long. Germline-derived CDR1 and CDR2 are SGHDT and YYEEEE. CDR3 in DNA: TGTGCCAGCAGCGCAGGACGACAGGGTCTGGTGTGGAATGAGCAGTTCTTC. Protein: CASSAGRQGLVWNEQFF. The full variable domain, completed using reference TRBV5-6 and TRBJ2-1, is DAGVTQSPTHLIKTRGQQVTLRCSPKSGHDTVSWYQQALGQGPQFIFQYYEEEERQRGNFPDRFSGHQFPNYSSELNVNALLLGDSALYLCASSAGRQGLVWNEQFFGPGTRLTVL.

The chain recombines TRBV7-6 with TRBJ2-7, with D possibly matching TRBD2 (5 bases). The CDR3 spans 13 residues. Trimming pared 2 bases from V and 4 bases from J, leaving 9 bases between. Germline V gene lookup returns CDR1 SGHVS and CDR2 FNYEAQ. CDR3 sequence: CASSLLGEYEQYF. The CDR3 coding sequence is TGTGCCAGCAGCTTACTGGGAGAATACGAGCAGTACTTC. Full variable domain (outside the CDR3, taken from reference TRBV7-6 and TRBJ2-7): GAGVSQSPRYKVTKRGQDVALRCDPISGHVSLYWYRQALGQGPEFLTYFNYEAQQDKSGLPNDRFSAERPEGSISTLTIQRTEQRDSAMYRCASSLLGEYEQYFGPGTRLTVT.

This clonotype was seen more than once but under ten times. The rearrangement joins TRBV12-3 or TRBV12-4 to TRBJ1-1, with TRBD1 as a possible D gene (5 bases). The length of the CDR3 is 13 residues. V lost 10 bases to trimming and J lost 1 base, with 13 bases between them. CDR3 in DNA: TGTGCCACGGCTGAGGGGCCGAACACTGAAGCTTTCTTT. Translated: CATAEGPNTEAFF.

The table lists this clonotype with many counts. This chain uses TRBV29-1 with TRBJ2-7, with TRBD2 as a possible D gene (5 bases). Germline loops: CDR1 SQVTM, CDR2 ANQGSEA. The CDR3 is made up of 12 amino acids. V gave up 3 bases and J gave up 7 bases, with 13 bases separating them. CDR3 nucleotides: TGCAGCGTTGAGGCAGATTCGGGGGAGCAGTACTTC. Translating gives CSVEADSGEQYF.

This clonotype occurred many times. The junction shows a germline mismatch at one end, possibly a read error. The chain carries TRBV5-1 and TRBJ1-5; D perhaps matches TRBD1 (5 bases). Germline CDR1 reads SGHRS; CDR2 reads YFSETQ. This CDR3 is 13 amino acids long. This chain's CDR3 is CASSLDRNQPQHF. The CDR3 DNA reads TGTGCCAGCAGTTTAGACAGAAATCAGCCCCAGCATTTT.